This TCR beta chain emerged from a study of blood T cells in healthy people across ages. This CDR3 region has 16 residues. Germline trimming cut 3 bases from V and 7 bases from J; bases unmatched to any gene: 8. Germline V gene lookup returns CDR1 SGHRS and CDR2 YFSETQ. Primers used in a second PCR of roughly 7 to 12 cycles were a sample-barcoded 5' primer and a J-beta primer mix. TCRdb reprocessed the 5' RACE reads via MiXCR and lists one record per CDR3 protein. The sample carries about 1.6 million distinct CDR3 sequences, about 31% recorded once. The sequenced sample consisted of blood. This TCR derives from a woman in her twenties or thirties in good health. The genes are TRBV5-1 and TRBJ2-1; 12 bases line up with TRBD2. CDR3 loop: CASSSRLAGGSNEQFF. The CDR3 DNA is TGCGCCAGCAGCTCAAGGCTAGCGGGGGGGTCAAATGAGCAGTTCTTC.